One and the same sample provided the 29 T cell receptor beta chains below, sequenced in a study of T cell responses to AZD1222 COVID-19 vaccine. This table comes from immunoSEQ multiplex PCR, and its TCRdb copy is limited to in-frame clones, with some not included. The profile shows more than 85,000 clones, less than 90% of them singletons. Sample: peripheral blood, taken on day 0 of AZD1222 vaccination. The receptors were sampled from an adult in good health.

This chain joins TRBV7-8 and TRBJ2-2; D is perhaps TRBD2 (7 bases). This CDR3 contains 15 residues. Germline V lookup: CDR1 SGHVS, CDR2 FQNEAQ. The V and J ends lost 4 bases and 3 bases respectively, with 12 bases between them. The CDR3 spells CASSWGGADTGELFF. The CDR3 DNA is TGTGCCAGCAGCTGGGGGGGGGCGGACACCGGGGAGCTGTTTTTT.

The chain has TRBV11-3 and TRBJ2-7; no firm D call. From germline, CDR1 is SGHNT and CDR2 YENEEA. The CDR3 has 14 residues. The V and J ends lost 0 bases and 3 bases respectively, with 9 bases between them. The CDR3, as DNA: TGTGCCAGCAGCTTAGATACAGCCGTCTACGAGCAGTACTTC. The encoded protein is CASSLDTAVYEQYF.

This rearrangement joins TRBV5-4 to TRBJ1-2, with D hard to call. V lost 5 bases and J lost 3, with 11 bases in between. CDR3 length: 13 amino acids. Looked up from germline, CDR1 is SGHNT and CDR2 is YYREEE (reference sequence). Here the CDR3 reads CASSYAWDYGYTF. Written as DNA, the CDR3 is TGTGCCAGCAGTTACGCCTGGGACTATGGCTACACCTTC.

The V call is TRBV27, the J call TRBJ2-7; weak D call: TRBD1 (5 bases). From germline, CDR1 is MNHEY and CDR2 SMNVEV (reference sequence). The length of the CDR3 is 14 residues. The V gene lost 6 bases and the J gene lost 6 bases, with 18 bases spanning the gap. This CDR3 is CASSPKGLMLEQYF. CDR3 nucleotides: TGTGCCAGCAGCCCAAAGGGGCTCATGCTCGAGCAGTACTTC.

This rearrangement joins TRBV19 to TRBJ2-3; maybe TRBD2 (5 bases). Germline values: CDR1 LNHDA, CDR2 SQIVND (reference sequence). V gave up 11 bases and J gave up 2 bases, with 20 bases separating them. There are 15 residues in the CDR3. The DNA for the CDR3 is TGTGCCCGAAACCCTAGCTGGAGAGCCACAGATACGCAGTATTTT. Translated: CARNPSWRATDTQYF.

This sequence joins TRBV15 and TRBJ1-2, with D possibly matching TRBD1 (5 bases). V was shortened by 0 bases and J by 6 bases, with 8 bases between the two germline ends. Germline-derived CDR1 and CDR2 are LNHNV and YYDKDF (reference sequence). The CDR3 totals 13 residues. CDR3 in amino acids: CATSRDPGDGYTF. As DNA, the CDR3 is TGTGCCACCAGCAGAGACCCGGGGGATGGCTACACCTTC.

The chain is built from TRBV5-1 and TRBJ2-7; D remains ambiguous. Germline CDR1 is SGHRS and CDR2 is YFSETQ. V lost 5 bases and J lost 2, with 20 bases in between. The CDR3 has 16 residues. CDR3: CASSPAPGALTYEQYF. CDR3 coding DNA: TGCGCCAGCAGTCCAGCTCCAGGCGCATTAACCTACGAGCAGTACTTC.

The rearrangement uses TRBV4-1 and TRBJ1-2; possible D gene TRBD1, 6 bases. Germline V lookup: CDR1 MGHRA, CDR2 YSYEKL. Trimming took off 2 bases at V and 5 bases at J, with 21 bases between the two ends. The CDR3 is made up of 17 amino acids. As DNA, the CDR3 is TGCGCCAGCAGCCAACTCCTCTCTAGGGCAGGGGAATATGGCTACACCTTC. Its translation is CASSQLLSRAGEYGYTF.

This chain's CDR3 is CASRPYEGINEQFF. The CDR3 DNA reads TGTGCCAGCAGACCCTACGAGGGGATCAACGAGCAGTTCTTC. The gene calls are TRBV5-5 and TRBJ2-1; D possibly uses TRBD1 or TRBD2 (5 bases each). V dropped 5 bases and J dropped 10 bases, with 19 bases sitting between them. The CDR3 totals 14 residues. Germline CDR1 SGHKS, CDR2 YYEKEE (reference sequence).

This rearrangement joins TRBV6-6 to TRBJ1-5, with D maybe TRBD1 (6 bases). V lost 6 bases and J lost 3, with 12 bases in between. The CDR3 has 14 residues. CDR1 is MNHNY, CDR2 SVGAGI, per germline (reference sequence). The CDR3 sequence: CASSPPGHNQPQHF. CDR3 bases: TGTGCCAGCAGCCCCCCGGGACACAATCAGCCCCAGCATTTT.

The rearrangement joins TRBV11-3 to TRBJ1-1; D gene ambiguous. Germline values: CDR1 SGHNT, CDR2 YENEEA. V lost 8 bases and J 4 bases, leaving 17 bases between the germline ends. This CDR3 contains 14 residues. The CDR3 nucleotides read TGTGCCAGCTCCCGTTTAGCCTCGGGCACTGAAGCTTTCTTT. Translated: CASSRLASGTEAFF.

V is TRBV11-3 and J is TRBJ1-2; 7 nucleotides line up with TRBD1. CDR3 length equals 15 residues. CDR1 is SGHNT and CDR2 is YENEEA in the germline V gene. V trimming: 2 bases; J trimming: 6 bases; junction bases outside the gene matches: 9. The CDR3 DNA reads TGTGCCAGCAGCTTACCCGGGGACAGTAGGAATGGCTACACCTTC. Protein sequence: CASSLPGDSRNGYTF.

This CDR3 reads CASSVSGASLTF. For the CDR3, the DNA is TGTGCCAGCAGCGTATCAGGGGCTAGTCTCACCTTC. The rearrangement uses TRBV9 and TRBJ1-2, with a tentative D call TRBD1 (6 bases). V was pared by 1 base and J by 13 bases, with 14 bases between. Germline CDR1 SGDLS, CDR2 YYNGEE. The CDR3 length is 12 residues.

Written as DNA, the CDR3 is TGCGCCAGCAGCCAAGGGTATCAGGGAAGCTTCGAGCAGTACTTC. Amino acids: CASSQGYQGSFEQYF. J is TRBJ2-7 and V is TRBV4-1; D is possibly TRBD1 (5 bases). The CDR3 length is 15 residues. Germline loops: CDR1 MGHRA, CDR2 YSYEKL. Trimming removed 1 base from V and 6 bases from J, with 16 bases in between.

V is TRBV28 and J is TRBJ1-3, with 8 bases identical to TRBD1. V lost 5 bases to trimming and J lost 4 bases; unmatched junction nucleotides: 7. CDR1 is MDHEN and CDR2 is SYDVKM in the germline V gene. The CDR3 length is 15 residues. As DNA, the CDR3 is TGTGCCAGCAGTAACGACAGGGGAGCAGGAAACACCATATATTTT. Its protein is CASSNDRGAGNTIYF.

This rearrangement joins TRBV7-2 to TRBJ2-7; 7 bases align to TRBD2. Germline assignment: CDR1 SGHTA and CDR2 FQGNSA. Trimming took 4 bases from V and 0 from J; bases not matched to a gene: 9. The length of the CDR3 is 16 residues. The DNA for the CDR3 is TGTGCCAGCAGCTGGGAGGGTAGCGGGTTCTCCTACGAGCAGTACTTC. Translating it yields CASSWEGSGFSYEQYF.

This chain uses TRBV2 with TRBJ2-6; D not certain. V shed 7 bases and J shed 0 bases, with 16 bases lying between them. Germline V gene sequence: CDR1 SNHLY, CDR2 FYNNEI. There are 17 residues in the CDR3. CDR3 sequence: CASIKGPRSSGANVLTF. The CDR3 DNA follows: TGTGCCAGCATCAAGGGTCCAAGGAGCTCTGGGGCCAACGTCCTGACTTTC.

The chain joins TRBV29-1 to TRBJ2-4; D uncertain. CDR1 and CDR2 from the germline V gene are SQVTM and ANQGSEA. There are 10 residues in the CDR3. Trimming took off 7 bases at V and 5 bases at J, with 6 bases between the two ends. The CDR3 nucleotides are TGCAGCGCCGGTGAAAACATTCAGTACTTC. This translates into CSAGENIQYF. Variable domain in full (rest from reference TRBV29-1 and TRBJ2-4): SAVISQKPSRDICQRGTSLTIQCQVDSQVTMMFWYRQQPGQSLTLIATANQGSEATYESGFVIDKFPISRPNLTFSTLTVSNMSPEDSSIYLCSAGENIQYFGAGTRLSVL.

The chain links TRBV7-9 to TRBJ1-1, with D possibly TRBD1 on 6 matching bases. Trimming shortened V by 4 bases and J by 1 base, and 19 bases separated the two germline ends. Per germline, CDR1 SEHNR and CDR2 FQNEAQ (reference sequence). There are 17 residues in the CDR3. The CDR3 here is CASSSPRRGAPNTEAFF. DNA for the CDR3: TGTGCCAGCAGCTCACCCCGACGGGGGGCTCCGAACACTGAAGCTTTCTTT.

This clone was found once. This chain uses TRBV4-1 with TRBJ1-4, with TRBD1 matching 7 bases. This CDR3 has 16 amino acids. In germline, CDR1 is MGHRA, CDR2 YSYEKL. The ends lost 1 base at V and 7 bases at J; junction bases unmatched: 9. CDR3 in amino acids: CASSQGQGQRGEKLFF. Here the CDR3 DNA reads TGCGCCAGCAGCCAAGGACAGGGCCAGCGTGGTGAAAAACTGTTTTTT.

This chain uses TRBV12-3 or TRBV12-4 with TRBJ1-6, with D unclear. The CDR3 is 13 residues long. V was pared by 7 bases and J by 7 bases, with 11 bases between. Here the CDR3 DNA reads TGTGCCAGCAAAGGATCGTGGAATTCACCCCTCCACTTT. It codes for CASKGSWNSPLHF.

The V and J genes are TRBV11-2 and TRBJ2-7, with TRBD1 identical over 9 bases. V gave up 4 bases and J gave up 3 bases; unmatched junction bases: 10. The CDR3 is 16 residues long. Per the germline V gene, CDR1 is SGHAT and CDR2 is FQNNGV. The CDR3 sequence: CASSSILGTGIYEQYF. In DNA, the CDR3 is TGTGCCAGCAGCTCCATCCTCGGGACAGGGATCTACGAGCAGTACTTC.

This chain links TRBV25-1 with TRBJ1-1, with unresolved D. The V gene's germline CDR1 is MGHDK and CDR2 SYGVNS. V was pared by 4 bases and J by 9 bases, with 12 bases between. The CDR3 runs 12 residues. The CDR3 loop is CASSVDGSKAFF. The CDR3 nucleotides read TGTGCCAGCAGTGTGGACGGCTCGAAAGCTTTCTTT.

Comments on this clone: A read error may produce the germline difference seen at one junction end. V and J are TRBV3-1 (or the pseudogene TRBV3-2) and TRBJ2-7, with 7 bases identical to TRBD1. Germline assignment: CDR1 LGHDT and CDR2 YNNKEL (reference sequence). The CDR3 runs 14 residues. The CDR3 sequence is CASTQGTAFYEQYF. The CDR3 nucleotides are TGTGCCAGCACCCAAGGGACAGCATTCTACGAGCAGTACTTC.

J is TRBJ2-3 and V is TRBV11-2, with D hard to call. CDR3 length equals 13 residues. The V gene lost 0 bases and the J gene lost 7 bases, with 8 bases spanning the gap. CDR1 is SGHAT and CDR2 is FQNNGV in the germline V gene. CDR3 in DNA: TGTGCCAGCAGCTTAGATAGTGGGTATACGCAGTATTTT. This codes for CASSLDSGYTQYF.

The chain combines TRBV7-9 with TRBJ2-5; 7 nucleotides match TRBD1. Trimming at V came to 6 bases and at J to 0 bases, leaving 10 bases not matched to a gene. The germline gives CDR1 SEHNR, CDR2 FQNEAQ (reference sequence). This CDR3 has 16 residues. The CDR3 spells CASRARGQGYQETQYF. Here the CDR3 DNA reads TGTGCCAGCAGGGCAAGGGGGCAGGGGTACCAAGAGACCCAGTACTTC. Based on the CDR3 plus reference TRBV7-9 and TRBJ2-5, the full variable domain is DTGVSQNPRHKITKRGQNVTFRCDPISEHNRLYWYRQTLGQGPEFLTYFQNEAQLEKSRLLSDRFSAERPKGSFSTLEIQRTEQGDSAMYLCASRARGQGYQETQYFGPGTRLLVL.

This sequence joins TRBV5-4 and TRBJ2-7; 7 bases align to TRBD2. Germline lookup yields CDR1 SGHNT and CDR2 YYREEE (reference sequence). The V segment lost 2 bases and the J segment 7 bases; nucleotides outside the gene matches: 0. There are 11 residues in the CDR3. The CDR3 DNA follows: TGTGCCAGCAGCTTCGGGGGGGAGCAGTACTTC. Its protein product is CASSFGGEQYF. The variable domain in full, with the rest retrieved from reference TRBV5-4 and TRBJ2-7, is ETGVTQSPTHLIKTRGQQVTLRCSSQSGHNTVSWYQQALGQGPQFIFQYYREEENGRGNFPPRFSGLQFPNYSSELNVNALELDDSALYLCASSFGGEQYFGPGTRLTVT.

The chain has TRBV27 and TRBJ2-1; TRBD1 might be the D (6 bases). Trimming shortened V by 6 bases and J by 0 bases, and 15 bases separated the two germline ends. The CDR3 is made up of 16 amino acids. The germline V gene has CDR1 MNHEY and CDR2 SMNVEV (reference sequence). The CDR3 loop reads CASSSLWGLSYNEQFF. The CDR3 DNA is TGTGCCAGCAGCTCGCTTTGGGGGCTCTCCTACAATGAGCAGTTCTTC.

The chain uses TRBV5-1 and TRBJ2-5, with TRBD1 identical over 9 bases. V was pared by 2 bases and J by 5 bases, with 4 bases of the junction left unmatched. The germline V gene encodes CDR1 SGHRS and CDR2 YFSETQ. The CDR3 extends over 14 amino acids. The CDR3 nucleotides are TGCGCCAGCAGCTTCGGACAGGGGTGGGAGACCCAGTACTTC. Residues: CASSFGQGWETQYF.